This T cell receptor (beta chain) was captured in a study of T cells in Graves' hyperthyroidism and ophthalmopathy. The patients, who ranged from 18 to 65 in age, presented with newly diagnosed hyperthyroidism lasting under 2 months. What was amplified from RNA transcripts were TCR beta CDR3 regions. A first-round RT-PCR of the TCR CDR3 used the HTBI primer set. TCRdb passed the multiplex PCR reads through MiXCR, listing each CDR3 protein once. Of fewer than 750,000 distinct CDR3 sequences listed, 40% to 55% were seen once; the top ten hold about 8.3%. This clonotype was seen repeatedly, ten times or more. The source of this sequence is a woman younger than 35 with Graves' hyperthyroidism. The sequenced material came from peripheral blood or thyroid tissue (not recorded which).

The CDR3 here is CSVEGDRAGANVLTF. The DNA for the CDR3 is TGCAGCGTTGAAGGGGACAGGGCTGGGGCCAACGTCCTGACTTTC. The chain is built from TRBV29-1 and TRBJ2-6; TRBD1 aligns across 9 bases. V was clipped by 1 base and J by 2 bases; unmatched bases: 0. The CDR3 loop spans 15 amino acids. Germline-derived CDR1 and CDR2 are SQVTM and ANQGSEA.